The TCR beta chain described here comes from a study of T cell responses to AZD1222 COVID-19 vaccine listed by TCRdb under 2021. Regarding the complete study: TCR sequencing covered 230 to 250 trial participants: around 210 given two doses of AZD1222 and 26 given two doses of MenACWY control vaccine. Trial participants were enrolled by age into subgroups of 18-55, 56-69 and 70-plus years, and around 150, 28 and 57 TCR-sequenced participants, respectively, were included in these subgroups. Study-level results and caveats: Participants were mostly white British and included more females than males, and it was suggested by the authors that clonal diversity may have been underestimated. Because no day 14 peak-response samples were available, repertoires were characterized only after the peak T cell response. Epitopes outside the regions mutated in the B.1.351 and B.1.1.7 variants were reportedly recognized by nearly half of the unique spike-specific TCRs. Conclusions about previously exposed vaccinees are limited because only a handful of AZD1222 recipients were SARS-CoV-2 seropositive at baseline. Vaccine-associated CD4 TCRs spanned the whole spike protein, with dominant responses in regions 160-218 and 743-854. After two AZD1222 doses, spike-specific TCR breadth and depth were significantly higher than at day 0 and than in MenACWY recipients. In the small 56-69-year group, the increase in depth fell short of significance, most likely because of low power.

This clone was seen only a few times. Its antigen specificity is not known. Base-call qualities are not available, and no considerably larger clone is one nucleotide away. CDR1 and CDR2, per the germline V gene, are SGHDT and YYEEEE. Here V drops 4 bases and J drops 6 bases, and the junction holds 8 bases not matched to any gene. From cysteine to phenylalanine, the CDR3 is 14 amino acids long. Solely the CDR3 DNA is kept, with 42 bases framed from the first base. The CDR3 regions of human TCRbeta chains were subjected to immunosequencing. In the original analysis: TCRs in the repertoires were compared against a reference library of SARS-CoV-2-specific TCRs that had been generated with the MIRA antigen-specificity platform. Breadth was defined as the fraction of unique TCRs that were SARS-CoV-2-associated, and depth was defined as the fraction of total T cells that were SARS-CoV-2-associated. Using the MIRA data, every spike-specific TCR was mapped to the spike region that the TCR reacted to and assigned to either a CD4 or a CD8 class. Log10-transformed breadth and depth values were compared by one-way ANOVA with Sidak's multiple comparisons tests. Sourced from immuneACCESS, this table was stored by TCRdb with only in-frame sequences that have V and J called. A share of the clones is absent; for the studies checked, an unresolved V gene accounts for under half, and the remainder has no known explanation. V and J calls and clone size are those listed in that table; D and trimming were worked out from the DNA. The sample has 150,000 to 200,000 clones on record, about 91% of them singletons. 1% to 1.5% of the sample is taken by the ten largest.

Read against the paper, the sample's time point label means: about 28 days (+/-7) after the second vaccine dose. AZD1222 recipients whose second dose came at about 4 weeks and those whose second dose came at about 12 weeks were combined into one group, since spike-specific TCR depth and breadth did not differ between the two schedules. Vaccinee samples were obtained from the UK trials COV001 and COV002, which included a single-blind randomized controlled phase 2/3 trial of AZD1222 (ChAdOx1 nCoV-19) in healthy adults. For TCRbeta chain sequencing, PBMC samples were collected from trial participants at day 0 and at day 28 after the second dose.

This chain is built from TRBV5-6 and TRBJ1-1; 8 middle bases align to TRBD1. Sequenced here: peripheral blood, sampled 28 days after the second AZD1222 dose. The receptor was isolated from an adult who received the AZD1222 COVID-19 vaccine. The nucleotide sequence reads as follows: TGTGCCAGCAGCCTGCAGGGGGCGCGTCCTGAAGCTTTCTTT. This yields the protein CASSLQGARPEAFF.